The subject of this entry is one T cell receptor (beta chain). Generated by immunoSEQ multiplex PCR, the TCRdb table keeps only in-frame clones and is missing some. The profile shows under 65,000 clones, about nine tenths of them singletons. The record originates from a study of control samples from healthy donors and cancer patients. There are 15 residues in the CDR3. Germline assignment: CDR1 LNHDA and CDR2 SQIVND (reference sequence). Germline trimming cut 6 bases from V and 1 base from J; bases unmatched to any gene: 5. The clonotype comes from a woman between 45 and 60 years old with colorectal cancer. This chain connects TRBV19 to TRBJ2-2, with 7 positions matching TRBD1. Sequencing was performed on PBMCs. The CDR3, as DNA: TGTGCCAGTAGCCCGAGGACAGGGAACACCGGGGAGCTGTTTTTT. Its translation is CASSPRTGNTGELFF. The full variable domain, with the rest looked up from reference TRBV19 and TRBJ2-2, is DGGITQSPKYLFRKEGQNVTLSCEQNLNHDAMYWYRQDPGQGLRLIYYSQIVNDFQKGDIAEGYSVSREKKESFPLTVTSAQKNPTAFYLCASSPRTGNTGELFFGEGSRLTVL.